This record looks at one TCR beta chain sequence and its context. Its antigen is not known. This entry is derived from a study of cytomegalovirus exposure and HLA in healthy donors. Study details: Drawn from HLA-typed donors, about 85 million unique TCRs were held in an early data release. Study conclusions and caveats: By a later analysis, the bulk of CMV-associated TCR beta chains appeared HLA-restricted. The authors later found HLA-associated TCR beta chains more clonally expanded than equally common others.

Amplification used 60 Vbeta primers and 13 Jbeta primers. Libraries were prepared by immunoSEQ multiplex PCR; TCRdb keeps only in-frame clonotypes and omits some of them. This table holds around 130,000 clones, approximately 82% found once. The CDR3 spans 14 residues. Germline-derived CDR1 and CDR2 are SEHNR and FQNEAQ (reference sequence). The V end lost 1 base, the J end lost 1 base, and 7 bases lay between the germline ends. The chain carries TRBV7-9 and TRBJ1-1; D perhaps matches TRBD1 (5 bases). The source is a boy between 2 and 10 years old in good health and CMV-seronegative. Source material: PBMCs. In DNA, the CDR3 is TGTGCCAGCAGCTTAGAGCAGGGGAACACTGAAGCTTTCTTT. It translates to CASSLEQGNTEAFF.